The 4 T cell receptor beta chains given below trace back to one sample, sequenced in a study of shared clonotypes between healthy human individuals. CD45RO-negative cells were positively selected for CCR7, leaving out terminally differentiated effector memory CD45RA+ cells. Libraries were prepared by immunoSEQ multiplex PCR; TCRdb keeps only in-frame clonotypes and omits some of them. The table lists more than 500,000 clones, around 96% of them singletons. Sequenced material: naive CD8+ T cells sorted from blood. The receptors were gathered from a woman in her 30s in good health.

The sample holds a few counts of this clone. The V gene is TRBV9, the J gene TRBJ1-3; no definite D call. V lost 2 bases and J 4 bases, leaving 4 bases between the germline ends. The germline gives CDR1 SGDLS, CDR2 YYNGEE. This CDR3 region has 12 residues. CDR3: CASSVEGNTIYF. In nucleotides, the CDR3 is TGTGCCAGCAGCGTCGAAGGAAACACCATATATTTT.

The chain joins TRBV28 to TRBJ2-1; 7 bases are shared with TRBD2. The V and J ends lost 5 bases and 5 bases, in that order; junction bases with no gene match: 9. CDR1 MDHEN and CDR2 SYDVKM come from the germline V gene. This CDR3 region has 15 residues. CDR3 loop: CASSPVASGDNEQFF. CDR3 nucleotide sequence: TGTGCCAGCAGTCCGGTGGCTAGCGGAGACAATGAGCAGTTCTTC.

This chain connects TRBV19 to TRBJ1-3; D call uncertain. The CDR3 loop spans 16 amino acids. The germline CDR1 and CDR2 sequences are LNHDA and SQIVND (reference sequence). Between the trimmed V and J ends, which lost 3 bases and 0 bases, there was a span of 12 bases. The CDR3 is CASSMRQSLSGNTIYF. CDR3 bases: TGTGCCAGTAGTATGAGACAAAGCCTCTCTGGAAACACCATATATTTT.

V and J are TRBV28 and TRBJ2-1; TRBD2 might be the D (6 bases). The CDR3 has 15 amino acids. Per the germline V gene, CDR1 is MDHEN and CDR2 is SYDVKM. V lost 2 bases, J lost 4 bases, and 12 bases lay in between. CDR3: CASSLGGSGYNEQFF. As DNA, the CDR3 is TGTGCCAGCAGTTTAGGGGGGTCGGGTTACAATGAGCAGTTCTTC.